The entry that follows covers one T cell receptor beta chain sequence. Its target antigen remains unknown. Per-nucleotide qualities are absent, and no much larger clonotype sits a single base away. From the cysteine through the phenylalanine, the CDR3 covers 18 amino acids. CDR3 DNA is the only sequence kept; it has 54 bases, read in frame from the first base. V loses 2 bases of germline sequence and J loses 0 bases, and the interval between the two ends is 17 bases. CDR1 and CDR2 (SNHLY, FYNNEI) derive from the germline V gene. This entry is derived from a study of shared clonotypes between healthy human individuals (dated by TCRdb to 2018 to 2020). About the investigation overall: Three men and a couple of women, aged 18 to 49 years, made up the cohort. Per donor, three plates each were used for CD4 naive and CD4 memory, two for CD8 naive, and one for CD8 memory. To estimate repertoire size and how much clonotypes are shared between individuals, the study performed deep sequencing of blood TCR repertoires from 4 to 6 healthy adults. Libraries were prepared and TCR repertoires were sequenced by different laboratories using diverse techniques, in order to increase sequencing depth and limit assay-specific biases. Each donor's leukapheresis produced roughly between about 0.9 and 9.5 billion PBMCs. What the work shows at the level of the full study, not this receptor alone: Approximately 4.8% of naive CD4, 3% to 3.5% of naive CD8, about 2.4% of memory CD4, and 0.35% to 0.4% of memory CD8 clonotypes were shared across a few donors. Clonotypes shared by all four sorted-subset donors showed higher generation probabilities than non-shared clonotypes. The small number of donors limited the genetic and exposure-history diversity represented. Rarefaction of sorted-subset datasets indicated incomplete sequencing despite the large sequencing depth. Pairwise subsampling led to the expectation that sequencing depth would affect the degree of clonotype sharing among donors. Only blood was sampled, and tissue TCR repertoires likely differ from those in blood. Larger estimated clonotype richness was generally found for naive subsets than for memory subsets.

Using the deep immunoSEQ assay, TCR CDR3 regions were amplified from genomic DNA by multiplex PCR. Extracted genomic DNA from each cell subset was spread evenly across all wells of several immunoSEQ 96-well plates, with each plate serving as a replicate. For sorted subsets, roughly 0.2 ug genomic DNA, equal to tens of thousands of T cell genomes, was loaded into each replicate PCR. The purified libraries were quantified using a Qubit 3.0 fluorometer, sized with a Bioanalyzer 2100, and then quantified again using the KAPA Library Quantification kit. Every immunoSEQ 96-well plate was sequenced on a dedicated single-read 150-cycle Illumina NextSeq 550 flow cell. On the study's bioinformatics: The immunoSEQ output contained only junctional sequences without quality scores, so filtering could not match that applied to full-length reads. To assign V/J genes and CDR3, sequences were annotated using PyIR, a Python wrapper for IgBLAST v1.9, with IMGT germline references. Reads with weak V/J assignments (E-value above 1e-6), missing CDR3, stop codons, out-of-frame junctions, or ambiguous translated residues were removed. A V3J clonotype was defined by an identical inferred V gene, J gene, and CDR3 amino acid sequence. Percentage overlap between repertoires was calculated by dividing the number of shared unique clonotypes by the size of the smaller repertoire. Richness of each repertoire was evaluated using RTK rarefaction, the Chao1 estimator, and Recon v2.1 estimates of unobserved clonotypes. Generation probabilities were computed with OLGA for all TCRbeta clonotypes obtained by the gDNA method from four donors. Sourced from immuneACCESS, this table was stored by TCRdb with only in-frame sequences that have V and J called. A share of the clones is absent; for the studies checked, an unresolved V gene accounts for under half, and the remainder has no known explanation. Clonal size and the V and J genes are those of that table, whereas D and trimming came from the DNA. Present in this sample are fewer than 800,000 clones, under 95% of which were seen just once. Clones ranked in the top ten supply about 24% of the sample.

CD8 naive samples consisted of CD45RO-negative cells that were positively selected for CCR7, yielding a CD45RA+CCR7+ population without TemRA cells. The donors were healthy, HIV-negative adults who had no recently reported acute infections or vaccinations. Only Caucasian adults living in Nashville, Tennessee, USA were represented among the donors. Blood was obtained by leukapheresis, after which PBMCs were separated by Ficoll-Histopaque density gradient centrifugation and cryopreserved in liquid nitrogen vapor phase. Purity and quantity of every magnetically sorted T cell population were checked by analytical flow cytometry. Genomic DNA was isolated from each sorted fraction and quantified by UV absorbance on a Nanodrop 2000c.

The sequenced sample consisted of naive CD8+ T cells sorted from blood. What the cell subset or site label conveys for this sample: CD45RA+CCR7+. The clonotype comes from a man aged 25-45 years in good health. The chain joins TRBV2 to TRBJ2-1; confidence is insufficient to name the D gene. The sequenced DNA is TGTGCCAGCAGTGAAAAATACAGATCTACGAACTCCTACAATGAGCAGTTCTTC. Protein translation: CASSEKYRSTNSYNEQFF.